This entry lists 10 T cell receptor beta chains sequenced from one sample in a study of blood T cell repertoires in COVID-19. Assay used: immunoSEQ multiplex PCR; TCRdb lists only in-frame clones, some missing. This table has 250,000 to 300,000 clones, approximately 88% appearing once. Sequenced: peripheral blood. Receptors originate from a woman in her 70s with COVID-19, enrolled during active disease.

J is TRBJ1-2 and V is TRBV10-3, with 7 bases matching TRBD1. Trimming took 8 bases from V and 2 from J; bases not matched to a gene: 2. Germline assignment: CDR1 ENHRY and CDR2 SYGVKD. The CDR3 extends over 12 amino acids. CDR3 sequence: CAIGGQNYGYTF. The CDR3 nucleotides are TGTGCCATCGGGGGACAGAACTATGGCTACACCTTC.

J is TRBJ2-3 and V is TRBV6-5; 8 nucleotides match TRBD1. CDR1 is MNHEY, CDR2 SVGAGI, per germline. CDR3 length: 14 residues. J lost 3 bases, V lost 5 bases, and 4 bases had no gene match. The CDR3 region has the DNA TGTGCCAGCAGTAGGACAGGGTTGACAGATACGCAGTATTTT. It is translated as CASSRTGLTDTQYF.

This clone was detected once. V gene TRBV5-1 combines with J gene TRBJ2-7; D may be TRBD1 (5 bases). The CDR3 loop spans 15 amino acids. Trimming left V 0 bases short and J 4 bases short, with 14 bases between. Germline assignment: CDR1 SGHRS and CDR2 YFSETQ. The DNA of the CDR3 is TGCGCCAGCAGCTTGGGCTCAGGGTCGCAGTACGAGCAGTACTTC. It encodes CASSLGSGSQYEQYF.

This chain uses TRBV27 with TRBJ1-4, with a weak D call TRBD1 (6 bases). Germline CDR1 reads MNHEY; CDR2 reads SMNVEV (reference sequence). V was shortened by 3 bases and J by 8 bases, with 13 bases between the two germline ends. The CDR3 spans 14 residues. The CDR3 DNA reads TGTGCCAGCAGTTTTGGGGACAAAATGGAAAAACTGTTTTTT. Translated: CASSFGDKMEKLFF. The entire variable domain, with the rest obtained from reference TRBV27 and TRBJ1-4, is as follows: EAQVTQNPRYLITVTGKKLTVTCSQNMNHEYMSWYRQDPGLGLRQIYYSMNVEVTDKGDVPEGYKVSRKEKRNFPLILESPSPNQTSLYFCASSFGDKMEKLFFGSGTQLSVL.

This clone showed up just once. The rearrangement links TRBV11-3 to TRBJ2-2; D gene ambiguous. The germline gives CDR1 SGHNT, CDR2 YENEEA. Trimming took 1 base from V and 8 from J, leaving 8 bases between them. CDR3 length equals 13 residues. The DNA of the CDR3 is TGTGCCAGCAGCTTAGTACTACCGGGGGAGCTGTTTTTT. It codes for CASSLVLPGELFF. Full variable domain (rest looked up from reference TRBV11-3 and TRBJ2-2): EAGVVQSPRYKIIEKKQPVAFWCNPISGHNTLYWYLQNLGQGPELLIRYENEEAVDDSQLPKDRFSAERLKGVDSTLKIQPAELGDSAVYLCASSLVLPGELFFGEGSRLTVL.

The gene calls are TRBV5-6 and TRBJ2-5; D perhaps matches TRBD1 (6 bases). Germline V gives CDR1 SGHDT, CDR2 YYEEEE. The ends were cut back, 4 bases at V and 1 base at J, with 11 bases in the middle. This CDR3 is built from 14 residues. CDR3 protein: CASSPDSTQETQYF. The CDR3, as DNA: TGTGCCAGCAGCCCGGACAGTACCCAAGAGACCCAGTACTTC.

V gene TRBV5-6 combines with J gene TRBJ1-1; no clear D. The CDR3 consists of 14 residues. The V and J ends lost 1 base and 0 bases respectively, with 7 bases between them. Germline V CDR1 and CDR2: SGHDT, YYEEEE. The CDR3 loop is CASSLRRMNTEAFF. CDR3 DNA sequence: TGTGCCAGCAGCTTGAGGCGGATGAACACTGAAGCTTTCTTT.

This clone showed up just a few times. The CDR3 bases are TGTGCCACGACCCCAGGGCAAGAGACCCAGTACTTC. Protein: CATTPGQETQYF. This chain links TRBV10-3 with TRBJ2-5; a possible D gene is TRBD1 (5 bases). The CDR3 contains 12 residues. Germline CDR1 is ENHRY and CDR2 is SYGVKD. Trimming left V 10 bases short and J 2 bases short, with 11 bases between.

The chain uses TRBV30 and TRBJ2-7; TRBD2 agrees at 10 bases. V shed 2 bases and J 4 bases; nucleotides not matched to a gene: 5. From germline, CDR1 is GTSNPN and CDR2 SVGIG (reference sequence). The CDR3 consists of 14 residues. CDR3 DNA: TGTGCCTGGAGTCCGCTAGCGGGAGTATACGAGCAGTACTTC. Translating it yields CAWSPLAGVYEQYF.

DNA for the CDR3: TGTGCCAGCAGTCGAGGACAGGGTTCTACCGGGGAGCTGTTTTTT. Amino acid sequence: CASSRGQGSTGELFF. The chain is built from TRBV6-5 and TRBJ2-2, with 8 bases lining up with TRBD1. This CDR3 has 15 amino acids. The junction had 7 bases not matched to a gene; V was cut back by 5 bases and J by 5 bases. From germline, CDR1 is MNHEY and CDR2 SVGAGI.